This section outlines one T cell receptor beta chain sequence together with its context. Its antigen is unknown. It has no much larger one-base neighbor in the sample; base qualities were not kept. This specimen belongs to a study of metastatic and nonmetastatic thyroid tumors (TCRdb year 2020). At the level of the whole study: The researchers compared repertoires between peripheral blood samples and tumor or nodule tissue samples from patients with malignant or benign thyroid disease. General findings and caveats noted by the study authors: In both blood and tumor samples, TCR beta diversity was reported to be significantly higher in malignant tumors than in benign nodules.

Library preparation used PCR. Instrument used: Illumina HiSeq 4000. High-throughput sequencing was used to profile the TCR beta-chain CDR3 region of each patient. The paper's processing steps were these. A classifier to discriminate distant-metastatic papillary thyroid cancer patients was built from CDR3 differences across clinicopathological groups. The Shannon index was used to assess repertoire diversity, and the Morisita-Horn index was used to assess tumor-blood repertoire similarity. The raw public reads went through TCRdb reprocessing: fastp at Q25, MiXCR clone calling, in-frame beta chains kept. These V and J calls derive from TCRdb rather than the authors' analysis. Counted in this sample were around 5,900 clones; approximately 31% of them appeared once. The ten largest clones represent roughly 22% of the sample. Its CDR3 holds 15 amino acids, cysteine through phenylalanine. The sequence is cut down to CDR3 DNA, 45 bases in frame from base 1. Via the germline V gene, CDR1 is KGHDR and CDR2 SFDVKD. Unmatched junction bases come to 2, with V trimmed by 5 bases and J by 4 bases.

None of the patients had been given any treatment before thyroid surgery. Patient clinical samples collected from 2012 to 2018 were retrospectively analysed using T-cell receptor beta sequencing. The sequencing input was tumor tissue. The clonotype comes from a female donor with papillary thyroid cancer or a benign thyroid nodule (not recorded which). Some clones in this sample may be carry-over from other donors' samples. In this chain, TRBV24-1 is recombined with TRBJ2-3; the central 13 bases match TRBD2. The CDR3 protein sequence reads: CATSGLAGGPDTQYF. At the DNA level, the sequence is TGTGCCACCAGTGGACTAGCGGGAGGCCCAGATACGCAGTATTTT.